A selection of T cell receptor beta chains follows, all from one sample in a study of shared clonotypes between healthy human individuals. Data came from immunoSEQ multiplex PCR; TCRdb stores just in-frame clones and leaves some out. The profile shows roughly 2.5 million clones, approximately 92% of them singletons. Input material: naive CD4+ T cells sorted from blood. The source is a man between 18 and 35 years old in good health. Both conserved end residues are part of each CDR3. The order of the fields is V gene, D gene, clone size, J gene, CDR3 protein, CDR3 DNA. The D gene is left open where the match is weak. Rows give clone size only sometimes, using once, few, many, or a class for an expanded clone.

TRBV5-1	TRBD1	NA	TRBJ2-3	CASSLVIGQGAVDTQYF	TGCGCCAGCAGCTTGGTTATTGGACAGGGGGCCGTAGATACGCAGTATTTT
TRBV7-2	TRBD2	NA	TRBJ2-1	CASSLEAGVGNEQFF	TGTGCCAGCAGCTTGGAGGCGGGAGTGGGTAATGAGCAGTTCTTC
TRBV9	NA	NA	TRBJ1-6	CASSVERGVGNSPLHF	TGTGCCAGCAGCGTAGAAAGGGGCGTAGGGAATTCACCCCTCCACTTT
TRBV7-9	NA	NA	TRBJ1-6	CASSLVVGNSPLHF	TGTGCCAGCAGCTTAGTTGTGGGTAATTCACCCCTCCACTTT
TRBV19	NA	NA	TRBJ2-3	CASSTSRSTDTQYF	TGTGCCAGTAGTACCAGTAGAAGCACAGATACGCAGTATTTT
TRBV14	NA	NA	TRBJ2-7	CASSQEAGQGYEQYF	TGTGCCAGCAGCCAAGAGGCGGGGCAGGGGTACGAGCAGTACTTC
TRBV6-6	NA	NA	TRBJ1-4	CASPPSSNEKLFF	TGTGCCAGTCCCCCATCTTCTAATGAAAAACTGTTTTTT
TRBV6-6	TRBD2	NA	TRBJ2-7	CASNPAGLPPYEQYF	TGTGCCAGCAACCCAGCGGGACTACCCCCCTACGAGCAGTACTTC
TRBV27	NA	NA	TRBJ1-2	CASSSLWETGYGYTF	TGTGCCAGCAGTTCTCTGTGGGAGACGGGCTATGGCTACACCTTC
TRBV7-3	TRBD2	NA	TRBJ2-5	CASSQRGGETQYF	TGTGCCAGCAGCCAACGGGGAGGGGAGACCCAGTACTTC
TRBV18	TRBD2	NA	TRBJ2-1	CASSQGLAGDNEQFF	TGTGCCAGCTCACAGGGACTAGCGGGAGACAATGAGCAGTTCTTC
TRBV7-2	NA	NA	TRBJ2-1	CASSLVGTLQFF	TGTGCCAGCAGCTTAGTTGGGACTTTACAGTTCTTC
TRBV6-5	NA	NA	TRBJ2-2	CASSRAGELFF	TGTGCCAGCAGTAGAGCCGGGGAGCTGTTTTTT
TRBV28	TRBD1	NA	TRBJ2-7	CASSPPDATGPFQYF	TGTGCCAGCAGCCCACCTGATGCGACAGGGCCCTTCCAGTACTTC
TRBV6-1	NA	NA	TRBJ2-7	CACRVRGLYEQYF	TGTGCCTGCAGGGTGAGAGGGCTATACGAGCAGTACTTC
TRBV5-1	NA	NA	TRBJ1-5	CASSLSGVGNQPQHF	TGCGCCAGCAGCTTGTCAGGGGTGGGCAATCAGCCCCAGCATTTT
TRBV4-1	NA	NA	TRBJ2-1	CASSQDFVGFIYNEQFF	TGCGCCAGCAGCCAAGATTTTGTGGGATTTATATACAATGAGCAGTTCTTC
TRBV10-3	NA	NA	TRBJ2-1	CAISESGPGANSNEQFF	TGTGCCATCAGTGAGTCGGGGCCAGGGGCGAACTCCAATGAGCAGTTCTTC
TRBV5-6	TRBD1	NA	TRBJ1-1	CASSFMDRTNTEAFF	TGTGCCAGCAGCTTCATGGACAGGACGAACACTGAAGCTTTCTTT
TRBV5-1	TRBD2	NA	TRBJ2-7	CASSPGVAGVGYEQYF	TGCGCCAGCAGCCCCGGAGTAGCGGGAGTAGGGTACGAGCAGTACTTC
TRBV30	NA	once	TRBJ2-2	CAWTRTGSGELFF	TGTGCCTGGACCCGCACGGGTTCCGGGGAGCTGTTTTTT
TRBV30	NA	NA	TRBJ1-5	CAWSVGPETNSNQPQHF	TGTGCCTGGAGTGTAGGCCCAGAGACGAATAGCAATCAGCCCCAGCATTTT
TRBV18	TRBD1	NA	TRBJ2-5	CASSPPTGGRETQYF	TGTGCCAGCTCACCACCCACAGGGGGCAGGGAGACCCAGTACTTC
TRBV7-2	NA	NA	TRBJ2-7	CASSLREAYEQYF	TGTGCCAGCAGCTTAAGGGAAGCTTACGAGCAGTACTTC
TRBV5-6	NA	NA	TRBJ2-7	CASSLAYYEQYF	TGTGCCAGCAGCCTTGCATACTACGAGCAGTACTTC
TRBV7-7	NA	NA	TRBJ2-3	CASSLDRGAQYF	TGTGCTAGCAGCCTCGATAGGGGAGCGCAGTATTTT
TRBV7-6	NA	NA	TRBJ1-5	CASSLEGWNQPQHF	TGTGCCAGCAGCTTAGAAGGATGGAATCAGCCCCAGCATTTT
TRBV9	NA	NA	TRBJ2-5	CASSPQGFQETQYF	TGTGCCAGCAGCCCGCAGGGATTTCAAGAGACCCAGTACTTC
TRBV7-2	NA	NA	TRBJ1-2	CASSLGDRVTGSYGYTF	TGTGCCAGCAGCTTAGGGGATAGAGTGACAGGTTCCTATGGCTACACCTTC
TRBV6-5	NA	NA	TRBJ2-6	CASSFSRPSGANVLTF	TGTGCCAGCAGTTTCTCCCGACCCTCTGGGGCCAACGTCCTGACTTTC
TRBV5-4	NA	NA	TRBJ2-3	CASSSFASTDTQYF	TGTGCCAGCAGCTCATTTGCTAGCACAGATACGCAGTATTTT
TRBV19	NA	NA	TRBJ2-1	CASSMASGRNNEQFF	TGTGCCAGTAGTATGGCCTCCGGACGTAACAATGAGCAGTTCTTC
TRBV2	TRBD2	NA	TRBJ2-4	CASRIGTSGIQYF	TGTGCCAGCAGAATCGGGACTAGCGGGATACAGTACTTC
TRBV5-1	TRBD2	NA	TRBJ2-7	CASSLALAAPYEQYF	TGCGCCAGCAGCTTGGCCCTAGCGGCCCCCTACGAGCAGTACTTC
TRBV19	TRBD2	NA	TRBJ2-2	CAIPGLAGESSTGELFF	TGTGCCATACCGGGACTAGCGGGAGAAAGTAGCACCGGGGAGCTGTTTTTT
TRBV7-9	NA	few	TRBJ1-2	CASSLEERTIGYTF	TGTGCCAGCAGCTTAGAGGAACGCACTATTGGCTACACCTTC
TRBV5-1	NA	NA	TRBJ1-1	CASRPGAANTEAFF	TGCGCCAGCAGGCCTGGAGCGGCGAACACTGAAGCTTTCTTT
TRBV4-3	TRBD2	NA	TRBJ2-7	CASSQGLAANYEQYF	TGCGCCAGCAGCCAGGGACTAGCGGCGAACTACGAGCAGTACTTC
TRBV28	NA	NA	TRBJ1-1	CASSLTVTNTEAFF	TGTGCCAGCAGCCTGACAGTGACGAACACTGAAGCTTTCTTT
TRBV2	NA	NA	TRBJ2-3	CASSEWVGASDTQYF	TGTGCCAGCAGTGAATGGGTTGGGGCTTCGGATACGCAGTATTTT
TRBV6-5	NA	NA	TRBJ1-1	CASSTSIAGTNFF	TGTGCCAGCAGTACCTCGATTGCAGGGACCAATTTCTTT
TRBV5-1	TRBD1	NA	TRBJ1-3	CASSSAGQGFSGNTIYF	TGCGCCAGCAGCTCCGCGGGACAGGGGTTCTCTGGAAACACCATATATTTT
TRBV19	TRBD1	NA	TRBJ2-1	CASSSPGTGEYNEQFF	TGTGCCAGTAGTAGCCCCGGGACAGGGGAATACAATGAGCAGTTCTTC
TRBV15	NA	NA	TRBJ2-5	CATSRGGLETQYF	TGTGCCACCAGCAGGGGGGGCCTGGAGACCCAGTACTTC
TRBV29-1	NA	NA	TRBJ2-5	CSVEDPRRSAGTQYF	TGCAGCGTTGAAGATCCCAGGAGGTCGGCCGGGACCCAGTACTTC
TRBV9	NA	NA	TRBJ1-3	CASSVDISGNTIYF	TGTGCCAGCAGCGTAGATATCTCTGGAAACACCATATATTTT
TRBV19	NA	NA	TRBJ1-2	CASSIQGGYGYTF	TGTGCCAGTAGTATACAGGGAGGATATGGCTACACCTTC
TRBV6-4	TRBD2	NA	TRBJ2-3	CASSEERGGRNTQYF	TGTGCCAGCAGTGAGGAGCGGGGGGGCCGAAATACGCAGTATTTT
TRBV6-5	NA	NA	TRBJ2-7	CASSYSVSSYEQYF	TGTGCCAGCAGTTACTCGGTCAGCTCCTACGAGCAGTACTTC
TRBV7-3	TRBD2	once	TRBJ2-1	CASSPTSGGRSYNEQFF	TGTGCCAGCAGCCCCACTAGCGGGGGGCGCTCCTACAATGAGCAGTTCTTC
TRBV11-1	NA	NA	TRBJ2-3	CASSTRQYPDTQYF	TGTGCCAGCAGCACAAGACAGTACCCCGATACGCAGTATTTT